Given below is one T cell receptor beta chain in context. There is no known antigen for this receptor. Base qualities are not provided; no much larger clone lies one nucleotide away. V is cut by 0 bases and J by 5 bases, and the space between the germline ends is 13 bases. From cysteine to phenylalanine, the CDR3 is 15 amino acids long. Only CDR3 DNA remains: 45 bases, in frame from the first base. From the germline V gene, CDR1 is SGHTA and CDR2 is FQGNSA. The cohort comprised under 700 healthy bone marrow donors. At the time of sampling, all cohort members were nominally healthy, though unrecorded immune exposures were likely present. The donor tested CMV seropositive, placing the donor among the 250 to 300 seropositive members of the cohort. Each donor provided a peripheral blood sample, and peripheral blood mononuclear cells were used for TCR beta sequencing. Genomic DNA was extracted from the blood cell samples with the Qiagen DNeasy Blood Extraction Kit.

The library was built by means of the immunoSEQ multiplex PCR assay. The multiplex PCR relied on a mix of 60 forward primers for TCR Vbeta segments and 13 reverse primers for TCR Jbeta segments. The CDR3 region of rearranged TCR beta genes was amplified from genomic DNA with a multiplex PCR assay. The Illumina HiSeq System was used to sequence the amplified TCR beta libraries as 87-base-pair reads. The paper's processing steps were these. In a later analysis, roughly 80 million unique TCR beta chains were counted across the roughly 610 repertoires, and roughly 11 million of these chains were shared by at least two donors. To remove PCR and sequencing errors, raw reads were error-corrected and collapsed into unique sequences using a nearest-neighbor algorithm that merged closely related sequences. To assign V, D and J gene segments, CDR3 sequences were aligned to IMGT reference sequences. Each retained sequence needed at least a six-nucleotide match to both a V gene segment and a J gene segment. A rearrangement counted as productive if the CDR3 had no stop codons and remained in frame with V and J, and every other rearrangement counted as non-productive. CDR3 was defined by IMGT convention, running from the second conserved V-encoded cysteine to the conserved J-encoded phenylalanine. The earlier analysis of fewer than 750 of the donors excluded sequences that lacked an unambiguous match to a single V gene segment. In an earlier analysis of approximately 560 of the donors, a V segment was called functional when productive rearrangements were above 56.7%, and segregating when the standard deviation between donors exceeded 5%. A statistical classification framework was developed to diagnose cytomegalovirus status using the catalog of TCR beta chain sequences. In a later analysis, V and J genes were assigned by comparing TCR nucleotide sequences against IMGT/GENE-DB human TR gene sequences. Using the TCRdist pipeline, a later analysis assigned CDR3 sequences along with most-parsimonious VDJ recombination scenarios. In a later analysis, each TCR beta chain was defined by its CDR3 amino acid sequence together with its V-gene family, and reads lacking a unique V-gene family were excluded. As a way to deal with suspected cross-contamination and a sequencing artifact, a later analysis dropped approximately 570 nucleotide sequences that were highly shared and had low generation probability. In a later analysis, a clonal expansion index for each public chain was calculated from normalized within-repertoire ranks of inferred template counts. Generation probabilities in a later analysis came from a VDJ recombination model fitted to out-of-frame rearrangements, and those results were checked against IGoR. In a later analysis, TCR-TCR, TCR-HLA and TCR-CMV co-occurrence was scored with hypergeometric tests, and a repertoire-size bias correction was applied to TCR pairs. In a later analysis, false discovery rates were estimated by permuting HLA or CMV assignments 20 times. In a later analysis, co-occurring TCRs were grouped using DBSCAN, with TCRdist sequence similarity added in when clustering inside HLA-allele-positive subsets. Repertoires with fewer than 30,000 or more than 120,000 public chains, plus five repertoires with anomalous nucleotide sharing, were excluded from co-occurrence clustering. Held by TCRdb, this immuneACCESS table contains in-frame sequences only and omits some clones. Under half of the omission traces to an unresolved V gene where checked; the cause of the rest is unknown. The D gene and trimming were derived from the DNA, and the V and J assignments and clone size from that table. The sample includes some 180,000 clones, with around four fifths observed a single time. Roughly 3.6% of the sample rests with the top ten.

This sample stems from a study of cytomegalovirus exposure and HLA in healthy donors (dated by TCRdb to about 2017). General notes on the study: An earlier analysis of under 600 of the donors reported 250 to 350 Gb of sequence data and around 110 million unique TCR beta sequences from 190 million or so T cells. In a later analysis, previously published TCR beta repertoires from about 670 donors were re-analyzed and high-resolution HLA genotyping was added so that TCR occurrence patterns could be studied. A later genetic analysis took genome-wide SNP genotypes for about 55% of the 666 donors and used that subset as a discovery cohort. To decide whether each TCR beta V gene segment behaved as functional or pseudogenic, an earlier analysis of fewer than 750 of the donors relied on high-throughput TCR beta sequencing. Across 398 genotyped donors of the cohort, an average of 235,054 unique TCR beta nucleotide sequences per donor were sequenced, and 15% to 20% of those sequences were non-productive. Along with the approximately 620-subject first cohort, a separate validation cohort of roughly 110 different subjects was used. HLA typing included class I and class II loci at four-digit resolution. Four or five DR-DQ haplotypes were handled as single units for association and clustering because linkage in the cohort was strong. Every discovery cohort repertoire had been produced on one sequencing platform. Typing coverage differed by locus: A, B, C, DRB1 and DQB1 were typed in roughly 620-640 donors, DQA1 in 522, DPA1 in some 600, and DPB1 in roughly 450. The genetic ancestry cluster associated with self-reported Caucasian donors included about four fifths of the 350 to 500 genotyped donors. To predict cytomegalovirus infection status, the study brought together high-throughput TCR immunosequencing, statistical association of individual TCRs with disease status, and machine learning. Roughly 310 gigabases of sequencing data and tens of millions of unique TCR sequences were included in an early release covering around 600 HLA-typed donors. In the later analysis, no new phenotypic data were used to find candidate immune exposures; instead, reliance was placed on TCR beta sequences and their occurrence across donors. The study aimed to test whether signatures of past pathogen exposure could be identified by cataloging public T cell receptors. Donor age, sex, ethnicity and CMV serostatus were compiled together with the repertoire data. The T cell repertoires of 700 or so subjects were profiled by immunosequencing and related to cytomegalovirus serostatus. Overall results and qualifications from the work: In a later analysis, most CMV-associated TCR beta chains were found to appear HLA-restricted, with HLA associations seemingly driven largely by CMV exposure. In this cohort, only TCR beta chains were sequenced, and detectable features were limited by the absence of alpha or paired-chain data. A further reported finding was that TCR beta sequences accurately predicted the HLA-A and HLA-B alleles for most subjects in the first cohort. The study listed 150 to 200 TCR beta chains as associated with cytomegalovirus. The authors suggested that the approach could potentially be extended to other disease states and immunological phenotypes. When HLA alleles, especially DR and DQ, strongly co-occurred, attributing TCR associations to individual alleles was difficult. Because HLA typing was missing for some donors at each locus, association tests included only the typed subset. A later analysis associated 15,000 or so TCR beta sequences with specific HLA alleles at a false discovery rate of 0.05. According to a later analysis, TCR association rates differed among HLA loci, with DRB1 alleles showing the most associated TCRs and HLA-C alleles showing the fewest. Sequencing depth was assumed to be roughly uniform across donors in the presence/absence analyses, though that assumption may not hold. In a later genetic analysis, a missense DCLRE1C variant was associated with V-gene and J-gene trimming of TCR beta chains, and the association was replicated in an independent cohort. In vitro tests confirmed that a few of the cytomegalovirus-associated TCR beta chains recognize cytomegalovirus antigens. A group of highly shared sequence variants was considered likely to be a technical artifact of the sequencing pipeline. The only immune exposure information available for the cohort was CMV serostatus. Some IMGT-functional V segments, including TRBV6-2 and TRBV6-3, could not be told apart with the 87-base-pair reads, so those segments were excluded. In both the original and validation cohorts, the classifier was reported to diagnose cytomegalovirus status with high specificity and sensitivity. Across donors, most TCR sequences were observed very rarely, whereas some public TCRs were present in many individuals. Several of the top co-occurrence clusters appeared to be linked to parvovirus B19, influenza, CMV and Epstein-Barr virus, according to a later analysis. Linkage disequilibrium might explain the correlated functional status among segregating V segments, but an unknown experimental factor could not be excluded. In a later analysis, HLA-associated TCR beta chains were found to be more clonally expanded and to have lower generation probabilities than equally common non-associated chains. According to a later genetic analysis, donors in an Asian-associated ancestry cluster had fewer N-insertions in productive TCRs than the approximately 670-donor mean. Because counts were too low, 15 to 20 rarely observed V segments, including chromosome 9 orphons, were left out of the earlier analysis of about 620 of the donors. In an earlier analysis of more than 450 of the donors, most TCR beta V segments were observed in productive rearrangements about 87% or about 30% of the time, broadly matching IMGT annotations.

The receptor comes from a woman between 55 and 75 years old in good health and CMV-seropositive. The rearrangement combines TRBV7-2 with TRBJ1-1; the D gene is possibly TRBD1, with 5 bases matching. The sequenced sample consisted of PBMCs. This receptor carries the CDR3 CASSLAAGGRTEAFF. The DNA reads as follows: TGTGCCAGCAGCTTAGCCGCCGGGGGTAGGACTGAAGCTTTCTTT.